A single sample is the source of the 21 T cell receptor beta chains below, sequenced in a study of blood T cell repertoires in COVID-19. The repertoire was sequenced with immunoSEQ multiplex PCR; TCRdb's copy has only in-frame clones and lacks some. Of roughly 100,000 clones in the sample, roughly 89% were seen once. Sequenced: peripheral blood. The receptors were sampled from a woman aged 80 or older in a cohort sampled during active COVID-19.

As concerns this clone: One end of the junction varies from germline; a read error may be responsible. The chain joins TRBV7-7 to TRBJ2-3; tentative D call: TRBD2 (5 bases). Germline assignment: CDR1 SSHAT and CDR2 FNYEAQ (reference sequence). CDR3 length equals 15 residues. The CDR3 loop is CASSPGSGRTDTQYF. The CDR3 DNA reads TGTGCTAGCAGCCCGGGAAGTGGGCGCACAGATACGCAGTATTTT.

The J gene is TRBJ1-5, the V gene TRBV7-9, with 8 bases fitting TRBD1. V was pared by 7 bases and J by 4 bases, with 12 bases of the junction left unmatched. The germline V gene has CDR1 SEHNR and CDR2 FQNEAQ (reference sequence). The CDR3 spans 16 residues. The CDR3 DNA follows: TGTGCCAGCACCACCGACAGGGGTGTGGGGAATCAGCCCCAGCATTTT. Its translation: CASTTDRGVGNQPQHF.

This chain connects TRBV28 to TRBJ1-5, with no clear D. Germline values: CDR1 MDHEN, CDR2 SYDVKM. Trimming left V 4 bases short and J 0 bases short, with 13 bases between. This CDR3 has 16 amino acids. Here the CDR3 reads CASSSAASGSNQPQHF. The CDR3 DNA reads TGTGCCAGCAGTTCCGCGGCGAGCGGTAGCAATCAGCCCCAGCATTTT.

The chain employs TRBV25-1 and TRBJ2-3; TRBD1 is a possible D gene (5 bases). V was clipped by 4 bases and J by 6 bases, with 14 bases between them. This CDR3 contains 14 residues. CDR1 is MGHDK, CDR2 SYGVNS, per germline. The CDR3 DNA reads as TGTGCCAGCAGTGCTACAGGTGCAGGCGATACGCAGTATTTT. This gives the protein CASSATGAGDTQYF.

V and J are TRBV9 and TRBJ1-1; tentatively, D is TRBD1 (6 bases). The CDR3 runs to 14 residues. Trimming took off 7 bases at V and 1 base at J, with 14 bases between the two ends. Germline CDR1 is SGDLS and CDR2 is YYNGEE. The CDR3: CASGGAGANTEAFF. CDR3 sequence (DNA): TGTGCCAGCGGGGGTGCAGGGGCGAACACTGAAGCTTTCTTT. The whole variable domain, remainder taken from reference TRBV9 and TRBJ1-1, is DSGVTQTPKHLITATGQRVTLRCSPRSGDLSVYWYQQSLDQGLQFLIQYYNGEERAKGNILERFSAQQFPDLHSELNLSSLELGDSALYFCASGGAGANTEAFFGQGTRLTVV.

Only one count was recorded for this clone. The CDR3 is CASSPGQALKGQFF. The CDR3 nucleotides read TGTGCCAGCAGTCCGGGACAGGCTCTTAAGGGGCAGTTCTTC. This chain joins TRBV2 and TRBJ2-1; 8 positions match TRBD1. The CDR3 covers 14 residues. Germline CDR1 reads SNHLY; CDR2 reads FYNNEI. V was pared by 5 bases and J by 12 bases, with 12 bases of the junction left unmatched.

CDR3 bases: TGTGCCAGCAGCCATCTGAAGGGGGCTTATAATGAGGCGGATACGCAGTATTTT. This gives the protein CASSHLKGAYNEADTQYF. The rearrangement uses TRBV5-6 and TRBJ2-3; 7 bases line up with TRBD1. The CDR3 contains 18 residues. The V gene's germline CDR1 is SGHDT and CDR2 YYEEEE. After removal of 4 bases from V and 6 bases from J, the junction contained 20 bases not matched to a gene.

This chain links TRBV15 with TRBJ1-5; no clear D gene. Trimming took 8 bases from V and 7 from J, leaving 12 bases between them. From germline, CDR1 is LNHNV and CDR2 YYDKDF (reference sequence). This CDR3 has 12 amino acids. The CDR3: CATSAGYQPQHF. DNA for the CDR3: TGTGCCACCTCGGCGGGGTACCAGCCCCAGCATTTT.

The chain joins TRBV5-8 to TRBJ1-2, with TRBD1 as a possible D gene (5 bases). This CDR3 is built from 14 residues. The germline gives CDR1 SGHTS, CDR2 YDEGEE. V was trimmed by 3 bases and J by 3 bases, leaving 12 bases between them. CDR3 DNA: TGTGCCAGCAGCTCACTTCCCAGGGACTATGGCTACACCTTC. It is translated as CASSSLPRDYGYTF.

V usage is TRBV6-5 and J usage is TRBJ1-2, with a weak D call TRBD1 (5 bases). Trimming took 2 bases from V and 7 from J, leaving 14 bases between them. The CDR3 runs to 14 residues. Germline lookup yields CDR1 MNHEY and CDR2 SVGAGI. The CDR3 spells CASSYDGGVSGYTF. In DNA form, the CDR3 reads TGTGCCAGCAGTTACGACGGAGGGGTTAGTGGCTACACCTTC.

The chain links TRBV7-8 to TRBJ2-1; D is uncertain. V lost 1 base, J lost 9 bases, and 7 bases lay in between. Per germline, CDR1 SGHVS and CDR2 FQNEAQ. This CDR3 has 12 amino acids. The CDR3 sequence is CASSLVASEQFF. CDR3 DNA: TGTGCCAGCAGCTTAGTGGCTTCTGAGCAGTTCTTC.

The V and J genes are TRBV30 and TRBJ1-4; 10 bases match TRBD1. CDR3 length: 14 amino acids. J gave up 7 bases and V 3 bases, and 5 bases lay outside the gene matches. CDR1 GTSNPN and CDR2 SVGIG come from the germline V gene (reference sequence). The CDR3 loop reads CAWRLTGGGEKLFF. The CDR3 nucleotides read TGTGCCTGGAGACTGACAGGGGGCGGTGAAAAACTGTTTTTT.

V is TRBV27 and J is TRBJ1-5, with a weak D call TRBD1 (6 bases). The CDR3 has 13 amino acids. The V gene lost 4 bases and the J gene lost 11 bases, with 15 bases spanning the gap. From germline, CDR1 is MNHEY and CDR2 SMNVEV (reference sequence). The CDR3 bases are TGTGCCAGCAGTTCACACAGGACAGTAACCCAGCATTTT. Translation: CASSSHRTVTQHF.

V is TRBV28 and J is TRBJ1-5, with D tentatively TRBD1 (6 bases). Germline CDR1 reads MDHEN; CDR2 reads SYDVKM. This CDR3 region has 12 residues. Trimming removed 7 bases at V and 7 bases at J, with 11 bases between. The CDR3 protein is CASIGGGQPQHF. As DNA, the CDR3 is TGTGCCAGCATTGGGGGGGGCCAGCCCCAGCATTTT.

The genes are TRBV19 and TRBJ1-6; TRBD1 is a possible D gene (5 bases). This CDR3 has 14 residues. Trimming cost V 4 bases and J 8 bases, with 12 bases left between them. Germline CDR1 LNHDA, CDR2 SQIVND (reference sequence). This chain's CDR3 is CASSTVGGDSPLHF. The CDR3 DNA is TGTGCCAGTAGTACGGTTGGGGGGGATTCACCCCTCCACTTT.

The chain uses TRBV24-1 and TRBJ1-5; D is undetermined. The CDR3 totals 14 residues. Deletions cut 7 bases from V and 4 bases from J, with 13 bases between. The V gene's germline CDR1 is KGHDR and CDR2 SFDVKD. Written as DNA, the CDR3 is TGTGCCACCAGCGAAAGTGGAGTGAATCAGCCCCAGCATTTT. Protein sequence: CATSESGVNQPQHF.

This rearrangement joins TRBV3-1 (or the pseudogene TRBV3-2) to TRBJ2-3, with TRBD1 matching over 7 bases. Trimming cost V 3 bases and J 6 bases; bases outside gene matches: 6. The CDR3 is made up of 14 amino acids. Germline V gene data show CDR1 as LGHDT and CDR2 as YNNKEL (reference sequence). CDR3 sequence: CASSHTGETDTQYF. The CDR3 region has the DNA TGTGCCAGCAGCCACACAGGGGAAACGGATACGCAGTATTTT.

This clone was seen only a few times. The V and J genes are TRBV12-5 and TRBJ1-5; D is possibly TRBD1 (6 bases). The germline V gene encodes CDR1 LGHNT and CDR2 FRNRAP. V was trimmed by 5 bases and J by 3 bases, leaving 11 bases between them. The CDR3 is made up of 14 amino acids. The CDR3 is CASGKDSLNQPQHF. CDR3 sequence (DNA): TGTGCTAGTGGTAAGGACAGTCTCAATCAGCCCCAGCATTTT.

The chain recombines TRBV9 with TRBJ2-7; 10 nucleotides align to TRBD2. This CDR3 region has 17 residues. Unmatched junction bases numbered 8, after V lost 0 bases and J lost 2 bases. CDR1 and CDR2 from the germline V gene are SGDLS and YYNGEE. CDR3 coding DNA: TGTGCCAGCAGCGTAGGACTAGCGGGTATAATTACCTACGAGCAGTACTTC. Protein: CASSVGLAGIITYEQYF.

V and J are TRBV12-3 or TRBV12-4 and TRBJ1-5, with 11 positions matching TRBD1. This CDR3 comprises 13 residues. Trimming took 8 bases from V and 4 from J; bases not matched to a gene: 1. CDR3 residues: CASGQGANQPQHF. The DNA of the CDR3 is TGTGCCAGCGGACAGGGGGCTAATCAGCCCCAGCATTTT.

This clone appeared a few times. V gene TRBV15 combines with J gene TRBJ1-5, with 7 bases lining up with TRBD1. The CDR3 sequence is 15 residues long. The germline gives CDR1 LNHNV, CDR2 YYDKDF (reference sequence). V was clipped by 2 bases and J by 4 bases; unmatched bases: 5. The CDR3, as DNA: TGTGCCACCAGCAGAACAGGGACAGTTAATCAGCCCCAGCATTTT. It translates to CATSRTGTVNQPQHF.